Following are 21 T cell receptor beta chains from one sample sequenced in a study of cytomegalovirus exposure and HLA in healthy donors. The PCR was carried out with 60 Vbeta primers and 13 Jbeta primers. TCRdb's copy holds only in-frame clones and misses some; the assay was immunoSEQ multiplex PCR. Of roughly 140,000 clones detected, about 79% appear once; the ten largest clones hold 2.8%. The sample taken for sequencing was PBMCs. The receptors stem from a male donor in good health and CMV-seronegative.

This clone was seen a few times. This rearrangement joins TRBV5-1 to TRBJ1-1; 7 bases match TRBD1. The CDR3 is 15 amino acids. Germline CDR1 is SGHRS and CDR2 is YFSETQ. V gave up 5 bases and J gave up 0 bases; unmatched junction bases: 7. The CDR3: CASSSRGAMNTEAFF. DNA of the CDR3: TGCGCCAGCAGTTCCAGGGGGGCAATGAACACTGAAGCTTTCTTT. The full variable domain, with the rest looked up from reference TRBV5-1 and TRBJ1-1, is KAGVTQTPRYLIKTRGQQVTLSCSPISGHRSVSWYQQTPGQGLQFLFEYFSETQRNKGNFPGRFSGRQFSNSRSEMNVSTLELGDSALYLCASSSRGAMNTEAFFGQGTRLTVV.

This clone was detected once. The rearrangement uses TRBV4-1 and TRBJ1-1; D gene unclear. The V end was cut by 1 base, the J end by 1 base, with 13 bases between. In germline, CDR1 is MGHRA, CDR2 YSYEKL. The CDR3 is made up of 16 amino acids. CDR3 sequence reads: CASSQGQLQRNTEAFF. The CDR3 DNA sequence: TGCGCCAGCAGCCAAGGCCAACTTCAGCGGAACACTGAAGCTTTCTTT.

The chain combines TRBV7-3 with TRBJ1-2; D gene uncertain. The CDR3 runs to 15 residues. Germline-derived CDR1 and CDR2 are SGHTA and FQGTGA. Deletions cut 2 bases from V and 4 bases from J, with 14 bases between. The DNA for the CDR3 is TGTGCCAGCAGCTTATCGCCGGGGTCCGGCTATGGCTACACCTTC. Encoded protein: CASSLSPGSGYGYTF.

The chain couples TRBV25-1 to TRBJ2-7; the match to TRBD1 covers 8 bases. Trimming took 3 bases from V and 5 from J; bases not matched to a gene: 3. There are 13 residues in the CDR3. Germline CDR1 and CDR2: MGHDK and SYGVNS. The CDR3 bases are TGTGCCAGCAGTGAGACGGACAGGGACGAGCAGTACTTC. Its protein product is CASSETDRDEQYF.

The rearrangement links TRBV10-3 to TRBJ1-5; no clear D. V was pared by 4 bases and J by 2 bases, with 15 bases between. CDR3 length: 16 amino acids. Germline lookup yields CDR1 ENHRY and CDR2 SYGVKD. In DNA form, the CDR3 reads TGTGCCATCAGTGGGGGAGAGGCGTCAGGCAATCAGCCCCAGCATTTT. It codes for CAISGGEASGNQPQHF.

This clone was observed a few times. The rearrangement joins TRBV2 to TRBJ2-7; 11 bases agree with TRBD2. This CDR3 region has 14 residues. Germline CDR1 SNHLY, CDR2 FYNNEI. V lost 5 bases to trimming and J lost 4 bases; unmatched junction nucleotides: 4. The CDR3 nucleotides are TGTGCCAGCAGTACGGGACTAGCGGCGTACGAGCAGTACTTC. Translated: CASSTGLAAYEQYF.

This rearrangement joins TRBV5-1 to TRBJ1-6, with 9 bases that match TRBD1. Germline V lookup: CDR1 SGHRS, CDR2 YFSETQ. The CDR3 totals 15 residues. J was trimmed by 10 bases and V by 4 bases; bases with no gene match: 9. The CDR3 loop is CASSTEGTGQSPLHF. In DNA form, the CDR3 reads TGCGCCAGCAGCACCGAGGGGACAGGGCAGTCACCCCTCCACTTT. Based on the CDR3 plus reference TRBV5-1 and TRBJ1-6, the full variable domain is KAGVTQTPRYLIKTRGQQVTLSCSPISGHRSVSWYQQTPGQGLQFLFEYFSETQRNKGNFPGRFSGRQFSNSRSEMNVSTLELGDSALYLCASSTEGTGQSPLHFGNGTRLTVT.

The chain uses TRBV18 and TRBJ1-5; tentative D call: TRBD1 (6 bases). V lost 6 bases and J lost 2, with 14 bases in between. The CDR3 covers 15 residues. Germline V gives CDR1 KGHSH, CDR2 LQKENI. DNA of the CDR3: TGTGCCAGCTCCCCGGGGGGGGCAGGCAATCAGCCCCAGCATTTT. It encodes CASSPGGAGNQPQHF.

The V and J genes are TRBV27 and TRBJ2-3; 8 bases line up with TRBD1. The CDR3 length is 14 residues. CDR1 and CDR2 (germline): MNHEY, SMNVEV (reference sequence). Unmatched junction bases numbered 2, after V lost 4 bases and J lost 2 bases. CDR3 region: CASSSQGATDTQYF. The CDR3 DNA is TGTGCCAGCAGTTCTCAGGGGGCCACAGATACGCAGTATTTT.

The chain joins TRBV6-1 to TRBJ1-1, with a tentative D call TRBD1 (5 bases). CDR1 and CDR2 from the germline V gene are MNHNS and SASEGT. This CDR3 spans 9 amino acids. Trimming took 10 bases from V and 10 from J, leaving 10 bases between them. CDR3 sequence: CATGRGAFF. CDR3 coding DNA: TGTGCCACCGGAAGGGGAGCTTTCTTT.

This rearrangement joins TRBV2 to TRBJ1-1; TRBD1 aligns across 8 bases. V trimming: 4 bases; J trimming: 4 bases; junction bases outside the gene matches: 2. This CDR3 region has 13 residues. Germline assignment: CDR1 SNHLY and CDR2 FYNNEI. The CDR3 bases are TGTGCCAGCAGTGTTCAGGGGGCCACTGAAGCTTTCTTT. Translating it yields CASSVQGATEAFF.

Of note for this clone: Additional DNA sequences in this sample encode the identical CDR3. The chain combines TRBV5-1 with TRBJ1-6; D perhaps matches TRBD1 (6 bases). In germline, CDR1 is SGHRS, CDR2 YFSETQ. The V end was cut by 4 bases, the J end by 7 bases, with 12 bases between. The CDR3 runs 14 residues. CDR3: CASSGGAGNSPLHF. In DNA form, the CDR3 reads TGCGCCAGCAGCGGGGGGGCAGGGAATTCACCCCTCCACTTT.

The chain uses TRBV5-1 and TRBJ1-1; 8 bases map to TRBD1. Germline V gene sequence: CDR1 SGHRS, CDR2 YFSETQ. The CDR3 has 14 amino acids. Trimming cost V 4 bases and J 6 bases; bases outside gene matches: 8. The CDR3 region has the DNA TGCGCCAGCAGCCCCGGACAGGGAGGGCCTGAAGCTTTCTTT. Its protein product is CASSPGQGGPEAFF.

The rearrangement links TRBV10-3 to TRBJ2-3; unclear D gene. CDR3 length equals 12 residues. Germline loops: CDR1 ENHRY, CDR2 SYGVKD. Trimming cost V 4 bases and J 6 bases, with 8 bases left between them. The CDR3 here is CAISVVEDTQYF. CDR3 nucleotides: TGTGCCATCAGTGTCGTCGAGGATACGCAGTATTTT.

This clone was counted a single time. This CDR3 is CSVPSGQLTTGGYTF. As DNA, the CDR3 is TGCAGCGTCCCCTCTGGACAGTTAACCACGGGTGGCTACACCTTC. The chain links TRBV29-1 to TRBJ1-2, with D tentatively TRBD1 (6 bases). From germline, CDR1 is SQVTM and CDR2 ANQGSEA. Trimming left V 6 bases short and J 7 bases short, with 24 bases between. The CDR3 covers 15 residues.

The chain employs TRBV5-1 and TRBJ2-5, with a weak D call TRBD2 (6 bases). The CDR3 extends over 15 amino acids. V was pared by 0 bases and J by 2 bases, with 11 bases between. Germline V gene data show CDR1 as SGHRS and CDR2 as YFSETQ. The CDR3 loop reads CASSLAGGRQETQYF. CDR3 bases: TGCGCCAGCAGCTTGGCCGGTGGGAGGCAAGAGACCCAGTACTTC.

The V call is TRBV5-8, the J call TRBJ2-5; TRBD2 matches 8 bases. The CDR3 extends over 15 amino acids. The germline gives CDR1 SGHTS, CDR2 YDEGEE. V was pared by 1 base and J by 3 bases, with 5 bases of the junction left unmatched. The DNA of the CDR3 is TGTGCCAGCAGCTTGAGCTTACTAGCGGAAGAGACCCAGTACTTC. Protein sequence: CASSLSLLAEETQYF. Based on the CDR3 plus reference TRBV5-8 and TRBJ2-5, the full variable domain is EAGVTQSPTHLIKTRGQQATLRCSPISGHTSVYWYQQALGLGLQFLLWYDEGEERNRGNFPPRFSGRQFPNYSSELNVNALELEDSALYLCASSLSLLAEETQYFGPGTRLLVL.

V usage is TRBV27 and J usage is TRBJ1-2; TRBD1 matches 8 bases. The CDR3 length is 13 residues. Trimming cost V 3 bases and J 8 bases; bases outside gene matches: 5. Germline V lookup: CDR1 MNHEY, CDR2 SMNVEV (reference sequence). The CDR3 sequence: CASSFQGARGYTF. CDR3 nucleotide sequence: TGTGCCAGCAGTTTTCAGGGGGCGCGCGGCTACACCTTC.

The chain uses TRBV7-9 and TRBJ2-1; the match to TRBD1 covers 8 bases. The germline V gene has CDR1 SEHNR and CDR2 FQNEAQ (reference sequence). V trimming: 6 bases; J trimming: 7 bases; junction bases outside the gene matches: 8. This CDR3 contains 14 residues. The CDR3, as DNA: TGTGCCAGCAGGGGGGGCAGGGGGCGTAATGAGCAGTTCTTC. Amino acids: CASRGGRGRNEQFF.

The chain joins TRBV6-1 to TRBJ2-2; maybe TRBD2 (5 bases). Trimming pared 8 bases from V and 3 bases from J, leaving 10 bases between. Germline loops: CDR1 MNHNS, CDR2 SASEGT. CDR3 length: 13 amino acids. The CDR3 coding sequence is TGTGCCAGCTGTACTAGGGACACCGGGGAGCTGTTTTTT. Translating gives CASCTRDTGELFF.

This chain joins TRBV10-3 and TRBJ1-2; D is perhaps TRBD1 (6 bases). This CDR3 region has 17 residues. The germline V gene has CDR1 ENHRY and CDR2 SYGVKD. V lost 6 bases to trimming and J lost 6 bases, with 26 bases between them. CDR3 protein: CAIRDSLRLSAPDGYTF. The CDR3 DNA follows: TGTGCCATCAGGGACAGCCTACGACTTTCTGCCCCCGATGGCTACACCTTC.